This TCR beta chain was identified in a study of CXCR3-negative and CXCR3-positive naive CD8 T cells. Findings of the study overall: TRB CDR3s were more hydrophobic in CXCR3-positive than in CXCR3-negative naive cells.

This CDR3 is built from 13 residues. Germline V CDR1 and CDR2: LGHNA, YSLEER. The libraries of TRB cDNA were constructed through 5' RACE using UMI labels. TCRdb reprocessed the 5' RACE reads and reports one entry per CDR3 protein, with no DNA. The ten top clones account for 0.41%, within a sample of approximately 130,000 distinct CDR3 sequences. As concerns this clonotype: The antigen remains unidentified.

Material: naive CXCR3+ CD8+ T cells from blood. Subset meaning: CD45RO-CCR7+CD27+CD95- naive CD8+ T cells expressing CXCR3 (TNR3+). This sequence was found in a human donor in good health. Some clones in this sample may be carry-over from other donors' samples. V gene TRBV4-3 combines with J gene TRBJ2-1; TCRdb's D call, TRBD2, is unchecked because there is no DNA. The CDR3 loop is CASSQDAGSEHFF.